These T cell receptor beta chains were read from a single sample in a study of T cell responses to AZD1222 COVID-19 vaccine. Sequencing was performed with immunoSEQ multiplex PCR; in TCRdb, only in-frame clones are kept and a portion is missing. This table holds about 150,000 clones, roughly 90% found once. This material consisted of peripheral blood, taken on day 0 of AZD1222 vaccination. The receptors here all came from an adult in good health. CDR3s include the opening cysteine and the closing phenylalanine or tryptophan. D genes are given only for firm matches. Size is omitted from some rows. Given values are once, few, many or a class for expanded clones.

>.|TRBV27|.|TRBJ1-1
CASSLGQLGLGTEAFF
TGTGCCAGCAGTTTAGGCCAGTTAGGTTTGGGGACTGAAGCTTTCTTT
>.|TRBV2|.|TRBJ1-2
CASSPQGDGYTF
TGTGCCAGCAGCCCGCAGGGAGATGGCTACACCTTC
>.|TRBV21-1|.|TRBJ1-5
CASWGGLQPQHF
TGTGCCAGCTGGGGGGGGCTTCAGCCCCAGCATTTT
>.|TRBV7-9|.|TRBJ2-3
CASSPGITDTQYF
TGTGCCAGCAGCCCAGGGATCACAGATACGCAGTATTTT
>.|TRBV18|.|TRBJ1-5
CASSLNTASNQPQHF
TGTGCCAGCTCACTAAATACGGCTAGCAATCAGCCCCAGCATTTT
>.|TRBV7-8|.|TRBJ1-6
CASSLNTGGISPLHF
TGTGCCAGCAGCTTAAACACTGGTGGCATTTCACCCCTCCACTTT
>.|TRBV4-3|once|TRBJ2-7
CASSQGLGSSYEQYF
TGCGCCAGCAGCCAAGGCCTGGGAAGCTCCTACGAGCAGTACTTC
>.|TRBV7-6|.|TRBJ2-5
CASSPRQETQYF
TGTGCCAGCAGCCCCCGCCAAGAGACCCAGTACTTC
>TRBD1|TRBV5-1|.|TRBJ1-2
CASSRDRENYGYTF
TGCGCCAGCAGTCGGGACAGGGAAAACTATGGCTACACCTTC
>TRBD1|TRBV9|.|TRBJ1-6
CASSVGQGQSPLHF
TGTGCCAGCAGCGTCGGACAGGGTCAATCACCCCTCCACTTT
>.|TRBV18|.|TRBJ2-3
CASSPSLLGGPEDTQYF
TGTGCCAGCTCACCGTCCCTTTTGGGCGGTCCGGAGGATACGCAGTATTTT
>.|TRBV19|.|TRBJ2-2
CASSIPYRRGELFF
TGTGCCAGTAGTATCCCCTACAGGCGCGGGGAGCTGTTTTTT
>.|TRBV21-1|.|TRBJ2-3
CASSKAALAGADTQYF
TGTGCCAGCAGCAAAGCAGCACTAGCGGGGGCAGATACGCAGTATTTT
>.|TRBV15|.|TRBJ1-4
CATSRARGEKLFF
TGTGCCACCAGCAGAGCTAGGGGCGAAAAACTGTTTTTT
>.|TRBV11-3|.|TRBJ2-4
CASSLDRAEIAKNIQYF
TGTGCCAGCAGCTTAGATCGGGCCGAAATAGCCAAAAACATTCAGTACTTC
>.|TRBV11-1|.|TRBJ2-7
CASGRQEAYEQYF
TGTGCCAGCGGTAGACAGGAGGCCTACGAGCAGTACTTC
>.|TRBV5-1|.|TRBJ1-1
CASSLGQGRAEAFF
TGCGCCAGCAGCTTGGGGCAGGGGAGGGCTGAAGCTTTCTTT
>.|TRBV9|.|TRBJ2-5
CASSSRGQETQYF
TGTGCCAGCAGCTCCCGGGGTCAAGAGACCCAGTACTTC